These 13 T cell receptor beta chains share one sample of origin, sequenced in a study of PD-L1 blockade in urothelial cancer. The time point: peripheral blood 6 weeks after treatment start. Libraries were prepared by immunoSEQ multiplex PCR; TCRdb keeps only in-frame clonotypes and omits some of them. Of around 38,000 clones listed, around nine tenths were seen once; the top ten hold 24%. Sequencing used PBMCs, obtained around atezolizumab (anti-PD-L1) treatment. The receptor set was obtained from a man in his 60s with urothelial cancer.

CDR3 loop: CASSGPGQANYEQYF. As DNA, the CDR3 is TGTGCCAGTAGTGGCCCGGGACAGGCCAACTACGAGCAGTACTTC. This sequence joins TRBV19 and TRBJ2-7, with 8 bases that match TRBD1. V lost 5 bases and J lost 3; bases outside the gene matches: 9. The CDR3 length is 15 residues. Germline V gene data show CDR1 as LNHDA and CDR2 as SQIVND (reference sequence).

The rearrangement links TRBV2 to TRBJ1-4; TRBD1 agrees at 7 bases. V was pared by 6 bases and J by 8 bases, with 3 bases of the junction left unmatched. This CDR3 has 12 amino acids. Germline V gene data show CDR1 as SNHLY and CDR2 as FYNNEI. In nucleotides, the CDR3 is TGTGCCAGCAGGCCAGGGGGGGAAAAACTGTTTTTT. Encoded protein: CASRPGGEKLFF.

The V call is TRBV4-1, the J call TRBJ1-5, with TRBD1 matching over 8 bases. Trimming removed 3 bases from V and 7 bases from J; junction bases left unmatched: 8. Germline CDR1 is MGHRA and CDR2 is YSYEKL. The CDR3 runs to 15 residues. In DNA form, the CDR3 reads TGCGCCAGCAGCCACCCGACAGGGGTCGTGCAGCCCCAGCATTTT. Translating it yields CASSHPTGVVQPQHF.

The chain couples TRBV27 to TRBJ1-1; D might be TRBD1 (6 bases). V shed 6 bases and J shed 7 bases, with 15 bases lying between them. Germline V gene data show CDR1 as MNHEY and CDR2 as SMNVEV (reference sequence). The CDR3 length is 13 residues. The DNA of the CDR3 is TGTGCCAGCAGATACAGGGAAGGCGGTGAAGCTTTCTTT. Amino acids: CASRYREGGEAFF.

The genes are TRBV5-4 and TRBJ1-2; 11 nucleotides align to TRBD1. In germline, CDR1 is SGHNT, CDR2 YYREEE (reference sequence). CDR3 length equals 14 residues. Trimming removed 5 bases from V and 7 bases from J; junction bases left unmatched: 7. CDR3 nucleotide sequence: TGTGCCAGCAGTCAGGGACAGGGGGAATCTGGCTACACCTTC. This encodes CASSQGQGESGYTF.

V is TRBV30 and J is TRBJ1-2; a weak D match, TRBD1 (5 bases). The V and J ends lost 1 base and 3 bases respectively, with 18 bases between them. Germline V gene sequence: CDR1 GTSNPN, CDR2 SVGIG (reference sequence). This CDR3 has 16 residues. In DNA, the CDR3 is TGTGCCTGGAGTGCACCACCCGCCGGGGGGGACTATGGCTACACCTTC. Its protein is CAWSAPPAGGDYGYTF.

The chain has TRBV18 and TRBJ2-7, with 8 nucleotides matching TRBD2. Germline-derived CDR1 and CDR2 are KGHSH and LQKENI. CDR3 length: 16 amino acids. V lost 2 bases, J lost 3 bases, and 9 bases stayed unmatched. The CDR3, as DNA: TGTGCCAGCTCACCATTTCTGGGTAGCGGGAACTACGAGCAGTACTTC. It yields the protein CASSPFLGSGNYEQYF. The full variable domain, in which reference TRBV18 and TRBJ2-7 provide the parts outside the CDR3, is NAGVMQNPRHLVRRRGQEARLRCSPMKGHSHVYWYRQLPEEGLKFMVYLQKENIIDESGMPKERFSAEFPKEGPSILRIQQVVRGDSAAYFCASSPFLGSGNYEQYFGPGTRLTVT.

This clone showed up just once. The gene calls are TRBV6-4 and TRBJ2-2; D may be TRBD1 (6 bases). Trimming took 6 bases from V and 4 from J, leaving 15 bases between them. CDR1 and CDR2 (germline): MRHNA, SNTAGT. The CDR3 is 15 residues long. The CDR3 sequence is CASRDGNRATGELFF. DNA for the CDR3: TGTGCCAGCAGAGACGGAAACAGGGCCACCGGGGAGCTGTTTTTT.

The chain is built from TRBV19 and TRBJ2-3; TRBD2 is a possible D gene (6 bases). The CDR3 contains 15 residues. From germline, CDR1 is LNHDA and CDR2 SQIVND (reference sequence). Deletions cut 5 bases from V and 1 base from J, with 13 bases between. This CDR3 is CASSSPGVGTDTQYF. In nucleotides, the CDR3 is TGTGCCAGTAGTTCACCGGGGGTGGGCACAGATACGCAGTATTTT.

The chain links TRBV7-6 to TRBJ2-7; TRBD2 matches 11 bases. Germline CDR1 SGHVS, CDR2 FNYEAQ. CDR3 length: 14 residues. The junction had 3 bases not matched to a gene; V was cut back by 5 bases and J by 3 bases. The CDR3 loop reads CASSPGLAVYEQYF. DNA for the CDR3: TGTGCCAGCAGCCCGGGACTAGCGGTCTACGAGCAGTACTTC.

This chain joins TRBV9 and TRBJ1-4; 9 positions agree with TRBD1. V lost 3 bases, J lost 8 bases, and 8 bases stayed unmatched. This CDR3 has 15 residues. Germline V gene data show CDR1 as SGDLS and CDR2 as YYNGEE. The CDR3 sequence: CASSARDREGEKLFF. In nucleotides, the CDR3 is TGTGCCAGCAGCGCGAGGGACAGGGAGGGAGAAAAACTGTTTTTT.

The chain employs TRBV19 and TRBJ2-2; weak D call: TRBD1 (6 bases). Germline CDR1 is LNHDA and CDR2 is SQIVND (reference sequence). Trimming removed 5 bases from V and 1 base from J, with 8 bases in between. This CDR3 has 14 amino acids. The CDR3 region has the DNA TGTGCCAGTAGTGTACAGGGGAACACCGGGGAGCTGTTTTTT. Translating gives CASSVQGNTGELFF. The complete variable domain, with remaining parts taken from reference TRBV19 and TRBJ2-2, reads DGGITQSPKYLFRKEGQNVTLSCEQNLNHDAMYWYRQDPGQGLRLIYYSQIVNDFQKGDIAEGYSVSREKKESFPLTVTSAQKNPTAFYLCASSVQGNTGELFFGEGSRLTVL.

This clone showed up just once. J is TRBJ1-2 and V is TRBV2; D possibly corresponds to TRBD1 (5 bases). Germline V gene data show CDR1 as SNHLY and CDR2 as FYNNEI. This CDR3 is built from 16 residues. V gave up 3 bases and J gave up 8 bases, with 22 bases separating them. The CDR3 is CASSERLDANYRGYTF. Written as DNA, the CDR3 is TGTGCCAGCAGTGAGCGACTAGACGCCAACTACAGGGGCTACACCTTC.